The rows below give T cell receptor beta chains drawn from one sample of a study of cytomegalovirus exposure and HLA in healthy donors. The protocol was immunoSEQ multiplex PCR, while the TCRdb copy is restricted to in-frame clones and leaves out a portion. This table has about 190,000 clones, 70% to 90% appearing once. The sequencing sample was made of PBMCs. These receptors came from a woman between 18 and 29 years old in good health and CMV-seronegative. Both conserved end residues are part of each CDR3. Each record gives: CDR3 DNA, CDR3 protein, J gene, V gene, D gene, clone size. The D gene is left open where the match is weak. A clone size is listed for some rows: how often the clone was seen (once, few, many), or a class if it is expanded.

CDR3 DNA: TGTGCCAGCAGATCCCCCGGGACAGCCTATGGCTACACCTTC
CDR3 protein: CASRSPGTAYGYTF
J gene: TRBJ1-2
V gene: TRBV11-2
D gene: TRBD1
clone size: -

CDR3 DNA: TGCGCCAGCAGCCCCGGCCCGAGGAATTCACCCCTCCACTTT
CDR3 protein: CASSPGPRNSPLHF
J gene: TRBJ1-6
V gene: TRBV4-1
D gene: -
clone size: once

CDR3 DNA: TGTGCCAGCAGTTTGGGACTCGGGGGCACAGATACGCAGTATTTT
CDR3 protein: CASSLGLGGTDTQYF
J gene: TRBJ2-3
V gene: TRBV28
D gene: -
clone size: -

CDR3 DNA: TGCGCCAGCAGCTTTCGGGACAGCTACGAGCAGTACTTC
CDR3 protein: CASSFRDSYEQYF
J gene: TRBJ2-7
V gene: TRBV5-1
D gene: TRBD1
clone size: few

CDR3 DNA: TGTGCCAGTAGTATTGGGGGCACCCTGAACACTGAAGCTTTCTTT
CDR3 protein: CASSIGGTLNTEAFF
J gene: TRBJ1-1
V gene: TRBV19
D gene: -
clone size: -

CDR3 DNA: TGTGCCAGCAGCTTGGGACAGGGAAGTACAGATACGCAGTATTTT
CDR3 protein: CASSLGQGSTDTQYF
J gene: TRBJ2-3
V gene: TRBV5-4
D gene: TRBD1
clone size: -

CDR3 DNA: TGCGCCAGCAGCTTCCCTTGGGGGGACTCCTACAATGAGCAGTTCTTC
CDR3 protein: CASSFPWGDSYNEQFF
J gene: TRBJ2-1
V gene: TRBV5-1
D gene: -
clone size: -

CDR3 DNA: TGTGCCAGCAGCCTTACCGGGACATACACTGAAGCTTTCTTT
CDR3 protein: CASSLTGTYTEAFF
J gene: TRBJ1-1
V gene: TRBV7-3
D gene: -
clone size: -

CDR3 DNA: TGTGCCAGCAAGGGAACGACTAGCGGGAGGAGGTTCGGTGAGCAGTTCTTC
CDR3 protein: CASKGTTSGRRFGEQFF
J gene: TRBJ2-1
V gene: TRBV14
D gene: TRBD2
clone size: -

CDR3 DNA: TGTGCCAGCAGCTCTGGCGGGCGGCCACAGTACTTC
CDR3 protein: CASSSGGRPQYF
J gene: TRBJ2-5
V gene: TRBV13
D gene: -
clone size: -

CDR3 DNA: TGTGCCAGCTGTTCGGGGGGCCCGCCCAATGAGCAGTTCTTC
CDR3 protein: CASCSGGPPNEQFF
J gene: TRBJ2-1
V gene: TRBV9
D gene: -
clone size: -

CDR3 DNA: TGTGCCACGGGGGGGACAGATTATAATTCACCCCTCCACTTT
CDR3 protein: CATGGTDYNSPLHF
J gene: TRBJ1-6
V gene: TRBV6-1
D gene: TRBD1
clone size: medium-sized

CDR3 DNA: TGTGCCAGCAGCCCCCGGGACAGGGGGTCGGAAGCTTTCTTT
CDR3 protein: CASSPRDRGSEAFF
J gene: TRBJ1-1
V gene: TRBV5-4
D gene: TRBD1
clone size: -

CDR3 DNA: TGCGCCAGCAGCCCCGGACGGGAGAACACCGGGGAGCTGTTTTTT
CDR3 protein: CASSPGRENTGELFF
J gene: TRBJ2-2
V gene: TRBV5-1
D gene: -
clone size: -

CDR3 DNA: TGTGCCAGCAGTCCCCAGATGAACAACCAAGAGACCCAGTACTTC
CDR3 protein: CASSPQMNNQETQYF
J gene: TRBJ2-5
V gene: TRBV6-5
D gene: -
clone size: -

CDR3 DNA: TGTGCCAGCAGCCAAGGGAGGGGGCGCTTCTTC
CDR3 protein: CASSQGRGRFF
J gene: TRBJ2-1
V gene: TRBV4-2
D gene: -
clone size: -

CDR3 DNA: TGTGCCAGCAGCTTTGGAACAGCCGATTTTGGGCAGTACTTC
CDR3 protein: CASSFGTADFGQYF
J gene: TRBJ2-7
V gene: TRBV7-9
D gene: -
clone size: -

CDR3 DNA: TGTGCCAGCTCACACCTCGACAGGGACGAGCAGTACTTC
CDR3 protein: CASSHLDRDEQYF
J gene: TRBJ2-7
V gene: TRBV18
D gene: TRBD1
clone size: -

CDR3 DNA: TGTGCCAGCAGCTTAGCGGGTTACAATGAGCAGTTCTTC
CDR3 protein: CASSLAGYNEQFF
J gene: TRBJ2-1
V gene: TRBV13
D gene: -
clone size: -

CDR3 DNA: TGTGCCAGCAGTTTGGAGATAATAAATTCACCCCTCCACTTT
CDR3 protein: CASSLEIINSPLHF
J gene: TRBJ1-6
V gene: TRBV28
D gene: -
clone size: -

CDR3 DNA: TGTGCCAGCAGTAGAACAGGGGACTATGGCTACACCTTC
CDR3 protein: CASSRTGDYGYTF
J gene: TRBJ1-2
V gene: TRBV27
D gene: TRBD1
clone size: -

CDR3 DNA: TGCGCCAGCAGCTTGGGTGGGACAGGGTCAAATTCACCCCTCCACTTT
CDR3 protein: CASSLGGTGSNSPLHF
J gene: TRBJ1-6
V gene: TRBV5-1
D gene: TRBD1
clone size: -

CDR3 DNA: TGTGCCAGCACCCAAATCCAAGAGACCCAGTACTTC
CDR3 protein: CASTQIQETQYF
J gene: TRBJ2-5
V gene: TRBV6-5
D gene: -
clone size: -

CDR3 DNA: -
CDR3 protein: CASTFGPGGKGETQYF
J gene: TRBJ2-5
V gene: TRBV5-4
D gene: -
clone size: -

CDR3 DNA: TGTGCCAGCAGCCAATTTACAGGGGCCTTGTCCTACGAGCAGTACTTC
CDR3 protein: CASSQFTGALSYEQYF
J gene: TRBJ2-7
V gene: TRBV14
D gene: TRBD1
clone size: -

CDR3 DNA: TGTGCCAGCAGCGTAGGTGTGCTAGCGGGGCACACAGATACGCAGTATTTT
CDR3 protein: CASSVGVLAGHTDTQYF
J gene: TRBJ2-3
V gene: TRBV9
D gene: TRBD2
clone size: -

CDR3 DNA: TGTGCCAGCAGCGACGACAGGGTTAGGACCGGGGAGCTGTTTTTT
CDR3 protein: CASSDDRVRTGELFF
J gene: TRBJ2-2
V gene: TRBV5-4
D gene: TRBD1
clone size: -

CDR3 DNA: TGTGCCAGCAGTTTCACAGGGCGAGGGGAAGTCGGCTACACCTTC
CDR3 protein: CASSFTGRGEVGYTF
J gene: TRBJ1-2
V gene: TRBV6-5
D gene: -
clone size: -

CDR3 DNA: TGCGCCAGCAGCCAAGGGGTAGGGAGGAGGCGTGGCTACACCTTC
CDR3 protein: CASSQGVGRRRGYTF
J gene: TRBJ1-2
V gene: TRBV4-1
D gene: -
clone size: -

CDR3 DNA: TGCGCCAGCAGTGAGATGACAGAATATTCGAACACCGGGGAGCTGTTTTTT
CDR3 protein: CASSEMTEYSNTGELFF
J gene: TRBJ2-2
V gene: TRBV10-1
D gene: -
clone size: -

CDR3 DNA: TGTGCCAGCAGGCGGCAGGGGAACTACGAGCAGTACTTC
CDR3 protein: CASRRQGNYEQYF
J gene: TRBJ2-7
V gene: TRBV28
D gene: -
clone size: -

CDR3 DNA: TGTGCCAGCAGCACCCACAGGGCACGGGGCAAAAACAATCAGTACTTC
CDR3 protein: CASSTHRARGKNNQYF
J gene: TRBJ2-4
V gene: TRBV11-2
D gene: -
clone size: -

CDR3 DNA: TGTGCCAGCAGTTTATCCAGACAGGGGGAGACCCAGTACTTC
CDR3 protein: CASSLSRQGETQYF
J gene: TRBJ2-5
V gene: TRBV27
D gene: TRBD1
clone size: -

CDR3 DNA: TGTGCCAGCAGTGTTGAAGCGGGGGGGCCGCAAGAGACCCAGTACTTC
CDR3 protein: CASSVEAGGPQETQYF
J gene: TRBJ2-5
V gene: TRBV6-1
D gene: TRBD2
clone size: -

CDR3 DNA: TGCAGCAAAACTCAGGGGGCCGAGGAGACCCAGTACTTC
CDR3 protein: CSKTQGAEETQYF
J gene: TRBJ2-5
V gene: TRBV29-1
D gene: TRBD1
clone size: -

CDR3 DNA: TGTGCCAGCAGAGATGGACAGGGGGTTCCGAATTCACCCCTCCACTTT
CDR3 protein: CASRDGQGVPNSPLHF
J gene: TRBJ1-6
V gene: TRBV2
D gene: TRBD1
clone size: -

CDR3 DNA: TGCAGCGTTGATATACAGGGGTACGGAAACACCATATATTTT
CDR3 protein: CSVDIQGYGNTIYF
J gene: TRBJ1-3
V gene: TRBV29-1
D gene: TRBD1
clone size: -

CDR3 DNA: TGTGCCAGCAGCTTAAGGGACATGAACACTGAAGCTTTCTTT
CDR3 protein: CASSLRDMNTEAFF
J gene: TRBJ1-1
V gene: TRBV5-4
D gene: -
clone size: -

CDR3 DNA: TGTGCCAGCATCTCGGATACTGGGACAGCCCACTACGAGCAGTACTTC
CDR3 protein: CASISDTGTAHYEQYF
J gene: TRBJ2-7
V gene: TRBV25-1
D gene: TRBD1
clone size: -

CDR3 DNA: TGTGCCAGCAGATCCGGGACAAAAGACACCGGGGAGCTGTTTTTT
CDR3 protein: CASRSGTKDTGELFF
J gene: TRBJ2-2
V gene: TRBV5-4
D gene: -
clone size: -

CDR3 DNA: TGTGCCAGCAAACGGGACAGGGGGCTTATTGGCTACACCTTC
CDR3 protein: CASKRDRGLIGYTF
J gene: TRBJ1-2
V gene: TRBV2
D gene: TRBD1
clone size: -

CDR3 DNA: TGCGCCAGCAGCTTGGACGGGACTGACAATGAGCAGTTCTTC
CDR3 protein: CASSLDGTDNEQFF
J gene: TRBJ2-1
V gene: TRBV5-1
D gene: -
clone size: -

CDR3 DNA: TGTGCCAGCAGGGGCGACAGGGGGCAAGCTTTCTTT
CDR3 protein: CASRGDRGQAFF
J gene: TRBJ1-1
V gene: TRBV7-9
D gene: TRBD1
clone size: -

CDR3 DNA: TGCGCCAGCAGCCAGGAGATCCGAGGGGGTTGGGAGCAGTACTTC
CDR3 protein: CASSQEIRGGWEQYF
J gene: TRBJ2-7
V gene: TRBV4-1
D gene: -
clone size: -